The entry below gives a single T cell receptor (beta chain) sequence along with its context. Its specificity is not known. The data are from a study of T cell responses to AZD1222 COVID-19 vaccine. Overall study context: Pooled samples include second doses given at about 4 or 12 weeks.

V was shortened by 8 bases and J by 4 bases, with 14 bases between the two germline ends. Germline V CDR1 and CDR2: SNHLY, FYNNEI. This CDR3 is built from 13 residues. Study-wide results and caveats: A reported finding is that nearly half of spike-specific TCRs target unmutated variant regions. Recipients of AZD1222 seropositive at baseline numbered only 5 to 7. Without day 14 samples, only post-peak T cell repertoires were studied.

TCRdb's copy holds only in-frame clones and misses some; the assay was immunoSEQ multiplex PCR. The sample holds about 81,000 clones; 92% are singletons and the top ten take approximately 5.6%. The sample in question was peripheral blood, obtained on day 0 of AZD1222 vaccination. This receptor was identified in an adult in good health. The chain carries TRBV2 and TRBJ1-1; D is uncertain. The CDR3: CASQKGEGTEAFF. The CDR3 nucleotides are TGTGCCAGCCAAAAAGGCGAGGGCACTGAAGCTTTCTTT.